Below are 22 T cell receptor beta chains sequenced from a single sample in a study of T cell repertoires in cytomegalovirus infection. No antigens are known for them. TCRdb reanalysed the reads using MiXCR and keeps one entry per CDR3 protein. The table records about 890,000 distinct CDR3 sequences, roughly 30% of them present only once. The sequencing used cultured CD8+ T cells from PBMCs, collected from culture after CMV antigen stimulation. The receptors shown here come from a human donor in good health (CMV status not recorded). Some clones in this sample may be carry-over from other donors' samples.

This clonotype was found many times. This chain links TRBV12-3 or TRBV12-4 with TRBJ2-5, with 9 bases fitting TRBD2. CDR3 length: 18 residues. With 6 bases clipped from V and 5 bases from J, the junction kept 19 bases outside the gene matches. The CDR3 DNA reads as TGTGCCAGCAGCCCGGGAGTAGCGGGGGCCAACCCCCAGGAGACCCAGTACTTC. Translated, it gives CASSPGVAGANPQETQYF.

CDR3: CASSLGVIPTDTQYF. CDR3 bases: TGTGCCAGCAGCTTGGGGGTAATCCCCACAGATACGCAGTATTTT. V usage is TRBV5-8 and J usage is TRBJ2-3; D is unresolved. Trimming left V 0 bases short and J 2 bases short, with 10 bases between. This CDR3 spans 15 amino acids. CDR1 SGHTS and CDR2 YDEGEE come from the germline V gene.

This clonotype was found many times. The rearrangement uses TRBV12-3 or TRBV12-4 and TRBJ2-2; D not certain. V was clipped by 7 bases and J by 1 base, with 7 bases between them. The CDR3 sequence is 13 residues long. CDR3 loop: CASNGGNTGELFF. CDR3 bases: TGTGCCAGCAACGGTGGGAACACCGGGGAGCTGTTTTTT.

The chain recombines TRBV6-5 with TRBJ2-1, with TRBD2 matching over 11 bases. The germline V gene encodes CDR1 MNHEY and CDR2 SVGAGI. J gave up 0 bases and V 4 bases, and 11 bases lay outside the gene matches. The CDR3 runs to 19 residues. The CDR3 sequence is CASSSAPSLAGGSYNEQFF. CDR3 nucleotides: TGTGCCAGCAGTTCCGCTCCTTCTCTAGCGGGGGGCTCCTACAATGAGCAGTTCTTC.

The V call is TRBV19, the J call TRBJ2-1; unclear D gene. This CDR3 contains 15 residues. Germline V gene sequence: CDR1 LNHDA, CDR2 SQIVND (reference sequence). Trimming pared 1 base from V and 5 bases from J, leaving 12 bases between. CDR3 region: CASSIAAGPHNEQFF. The CDR3 nucleotides are TGTGCCAGTAGTATAGCGGCTGGACCTCACAATGAGCAGTTCTTC.

This clonotype appeared a few times. The chain uses TRBV7-9 and TRBJ2-7; a possible D gene is TRBD2 (6 bases). Germline V gene sequence: CDR1 SEHNR, CDR2 FQNEAQ (reference sequence). Trimming took off 1 base at V and 6 bases at J, with 10 bases between the two ends. This CDR3 region has 13 residues. CDR3 loop: CASSLGRRGEQYV. The CDR3 DNA reads as TGTGCCAGCAGCTTAGGCCGGAGGGGCGAGCAGTACGTC.

V gene TRBV4-2 combines with J gene TRBJ1-5, with D unclear. The CDR3 totals 15 residues. Germline assignment: CDR1 LGHNA and CDR2 YNFKEQ. The germline V and J ends were trimmed by 8 bases and 4 bases, with 18 bases remaining between them. CDR3 region: CASSSAADQNQPQHF. The CDR3 DNA reads TGTGCCAGCTCTTCGGCGGCCGATCAAAATCAGCCCCAGCATTTT.

The chain is built from TRBV27 and TRBJ1-1; D unresolved. CDR3 length equals 14 residues. V dropped 10 bases and J dropped 2 bases, with 17 bases sitting between them. Germline V gene data show CDR1 as MNHEY and CDR2 as SMNVEV (reference sequence). In DNA, the CDR3 is TGTGCCACCCGGTCCCTGGATTTAAACACTGAAGCTTTCTTT. This codes for CATRSLDLNTEAFF.

This clonotype was counted a single time. The V and J genes are TRBV19 and TRBJ2-5; 11 bases fit TRBD2. J gave up 3 bases and V 5 bases, and 14 bases lay outside the gene matches. This CDR3 is built from 18 residues. The germline V gene has CDR1 LNHDA and CDR2 SQIVND (reference sequence). CDR3 protein: CASSPAVWPTSGEETQYF. CDR3 nucleotides: TGTGCCAGTAGTCCTGCCGTATGGCCGACTAGCGGGGAAGAGACCCAGTACTTC.

Only a few counts were recorded for this clonotype. The chain couples TRBV6-2 or TRBV6-3 to TRBJ1-2; a possible D gene is TRBD1 (5 bases). There are 12 residues in the CDR3. The germline CDR1 and CDR2 sequences are MNHEY and SVGEGT. V lost 7 bases to trimming and J lost 4 bases, with 10 bases between them. In nucleotides, the CDR3 is TGTGCCAGCACCTCCGGGGCCTATGGCTACACCTTC. Encoded protein: CASTSGAYGYTF.

The chain recombines TRBV2 with TRBJ2-3; D not certain. V was cut by 10 bases and J by 2 bases, with 13 bases left in between. The CDR3 consists of 13 residues. Germline values: CDR1 SNHLY, CDR2 FYNNEI. The CDR3, as DNA: TGTGCCACCACTTTAGACTTCACAGATACGCAGTATTTT. It codes for CATTLDFTDTQYF.

The chain couples TRBV6-2 or TRBV6-3 to TRBJ2-2, with 9 nucleotides matching TRBD1. CDR1 is MNHEY, CDR2 SVGEGT, per germline. This CDR3 is built from 15 residues. After removal of 5 bases from V and 7 bases from J, the junction contained 8 bases not matched to a gene. This chain's CDR3 is CASSPPGTGFGELFF. The CDR3 coding sequence is TGTGCCAGCAGTCCCCCCGGGACAGGGTTCGGGGAGCTGTTTTTT.

This clonotype was seen more than once but under ten times. V is TRBV5-6 and J is TRBJ1-1; D unresolved. V was pared by 1 base and J by 1 base, with 17 bases between. CDR1 is SGHDT and CDR2 is YYEEEE in the germline V gene. This CDR3 is 17 amino acids long. CDR3 amino acids: CASSLSSPSRGNTEAFF. In nucleotides, the CDR3 is TGTGCCAGCAGCTTGAGCTCCCCCTCCCGAGGGAACACTGAAGCTTTCTTT.

A few counts support this clonotype. The chain employs TRBV6-6 and TRBJ2-7, with D unresolved. This CDR3 is built from 13 residues. Germline V CDR1 and CDR2: MNHNY, SVGAGI (reference sequence). The V and J ends lost 0 bases and 2 bases respectively, with 5 bases between them. CDR3 nucleotides: TGTGCCAGCAGTTACTCGACTCCCTACGAGCAGTACGTC. Translating it yields CASSYSTPYEQYV.

This clonotype was counted between two and nine times. This chain connects TRBV10-3 to TRBJ1-1; D is undetermined. With 0 bases removed from V and 3 bases from J, the gap between germline ends came to 8 bases. Germline loops: CDR1 ENHRY, CDR2 SYGVKD. The CDR3 contains 14 residues. The CDR3 nucleotides read TGTGCCATCAGTGAGTCTGATTACCACACTGAAGCTTTCTTT. Translating it yields CAISESDYHTEAFF.

This chain uses TRBV6-1 with TRBJ1-5, with unresolved D. The germline gives CDR1 MNHNS, CDR2 SASEGT. V was shortened by 3 bases and J by 7 bases, with 4 bases between the two germline ends. The CDR3 has 11 amino acids. The CDR3 loop is CASSDGQPQHF. DNA for the CDR3: TGTGCCAGCAGTGATGGGCAGCCCCAGCATTTT.

The chain links TRBV6-6 to TRBJ2-7, with unresolved D. Trimming stripped 9 bases from V and 2 bases from J, with 23 bases between. Germline V lookup: CDR1 MNHNY, CDR2 SVGAGI (reference sequence). CDR3 size: 16 residues. CDR3 in DNA: TGTGCCAGTAAAGAAGTAGGTATACCTGGACCCTACGAGCAGTACTTC. This codes for CASKEVGIPGPYEQYF.

This chain uses TRBV6-2 or TRBV6-3 with TRBJ2-1, with D perhaps TRBD1 (5 bases). Trimming took off 8 bases at V and 7 bases at J, with 15 bases between the two ends. Germline CDR1 is MNHEY and CDR2 is SVGEGT. The CDR3 has 13 amino acids. CDR3 nucleotides: TGTGCCAGCTGTCTGGGTGCAGGGAATGAGCAGTTCTTC. Its translation is CASCLGAGNEQFF.

The chain carries TRBV6-6 and TRBJ1-5; tentative D call: TRBD1 (5 bases). Between the trimmed V and J ends, which lost 7 bases and 15 bases, there was a span of 19 bases. Germline values: CDR1 MNHNY, CDR2 SVGAGI (reference sequence). The CDR3 spans 12 residues. This CDR3 is CASTSGPGTGHF. In nucleotides, the CDR3 is TGTGCCAGCACCTCTGGGCCGGGGACGGGGCATTTT.

CDR3 residues: CASSLSDRSKNIQYF. CDR3 in DNA: TGCGCCAGCAGCTTGTCTGACAGATCCAAAAACATTCAGTACTTC. The chain uses TRBV5-1 and TRBJ2-4, with D possibly being TRBD1 (5 bases). The V and J ends lost 1 base and 2 bases respectively, with 10 bases between them. The CDR3 is 15 residues long. Germline values: CDR1 SGHRS, CDR2 YFSETQ. Full variable domain (outside the CDR3, taken from reference TRBV5-1 and TRBJ2-4): KAGVTQTPRYLIKTRGQQVTLSCSPISGHRSVSWYQQTPGQGLQFLFEYFSETQRNKGNFPGRFSGRQFSNSRSEMNVSTLELGDSALYLCASSLSDRSKNIQYFGAGTRLSVL.

CDR3 nucleotide sequence: TGTGCCAGCAGCTTTACAGGGGCCCGCTCCGTTAACTATGGCTACACCTTC. It encodes CASSFTGARSVNYGYTF. The rearrangement links TRBV11-2 to TRBJ1-2; 7 nucleotides agree with TRBD1. Per germline, CDR1 SGHAT and CDR2 FQNNGV. J gave up 1 base and V 3 bases, and 11 bases lay outside the gene matches. This CDR3 region has 17 residues.

This clonotype was seen repeatedly, ten times or more. This sequence joins TRBV7-6 and TRBJ2-7; D not certain. This CDR3 spans 13 amino acids. CDR1 is SGHVS, CDR2 FNYEAQ, per germline. V lost 5 bases and J lost 1, with 9 bases in between. CDR3 loop: CASSLYLSYEQYF. The CDR3 coding sequence is TGTGCCAGCAGCCTTTACCTGTCCTACGAGCAGTACTTC.